In this sample, the clone carrying this TCR beta chain turned up once. Its antigen remains unidentified. Assay used: immunoSEQ multiplex PCR; TCRdb lists only in-frame clones, some missing. The repertoire holds almost 700,000 clones, under 95% seen once, with 24% in the top ten. The CDR3 runs 15 residues. The V segment lost 3 bases and the J segment 10 bases; nucleotides outside the gene matches: 12. The germline CDR1 and CDR2 sequences are SQVTM and ANQGSEA. This sample was included in a study of shared clonotypes between healthy human individuals. Study details: Serving as donors were two women and a few men, whose ages spanned 18 to 49. Study results and limitations: The study's rarefaction showed incomplete sorted-subset sequencing despite large depth. Naive subsets generally exceeded memory subsets in estimated richness. Only blood samples were collected, and tissue repertoires likely differ.

Naive CD8 cells comprised CD45RO-negative, CCR7-positively selected cells, excluding terminally differentiated effector memory CD45RA+ cells. This chain links TRBV29-1 with TRBJ2-1; 10 bases match TRBD2. The TCR was taken from a man aged 25-40 years in good health. The sample comprised naive CD8+ T cells sorted from blood. The DNA of the CDR3 is TGCAGCGTTGAGCTAAGCGGGAGGGTTGGAGGGGAGCAGTTCTTC. Its protein product is CSVELSGRVGGEQFF.